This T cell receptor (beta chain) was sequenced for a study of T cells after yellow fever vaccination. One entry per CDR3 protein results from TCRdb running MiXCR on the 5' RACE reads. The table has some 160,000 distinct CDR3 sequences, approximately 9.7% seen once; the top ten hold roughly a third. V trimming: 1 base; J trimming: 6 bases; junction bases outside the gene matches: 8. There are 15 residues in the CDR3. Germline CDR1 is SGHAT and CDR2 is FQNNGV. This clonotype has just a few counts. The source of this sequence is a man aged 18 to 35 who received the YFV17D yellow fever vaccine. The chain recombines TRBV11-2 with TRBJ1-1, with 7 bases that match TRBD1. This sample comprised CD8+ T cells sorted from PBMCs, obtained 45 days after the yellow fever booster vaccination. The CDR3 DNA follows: TGTGCCAGCAGCTTAGCAACAGGGGTTAGCGCTGAAGCTTTCTTT. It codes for CASSLATGVSAEAFF.